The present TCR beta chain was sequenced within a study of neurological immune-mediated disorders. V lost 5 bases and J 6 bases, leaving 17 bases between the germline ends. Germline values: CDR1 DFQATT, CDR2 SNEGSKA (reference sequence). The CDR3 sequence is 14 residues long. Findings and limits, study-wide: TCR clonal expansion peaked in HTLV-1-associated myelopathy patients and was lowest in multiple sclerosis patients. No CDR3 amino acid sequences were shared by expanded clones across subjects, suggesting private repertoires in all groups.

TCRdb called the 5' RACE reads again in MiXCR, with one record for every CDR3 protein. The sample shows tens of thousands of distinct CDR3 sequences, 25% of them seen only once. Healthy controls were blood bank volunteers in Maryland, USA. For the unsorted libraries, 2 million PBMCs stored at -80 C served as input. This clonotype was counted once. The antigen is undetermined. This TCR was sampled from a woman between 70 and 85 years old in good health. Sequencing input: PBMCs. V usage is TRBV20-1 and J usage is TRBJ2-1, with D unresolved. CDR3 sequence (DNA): TGCAGTGCTGGACCGGGCCCTTGGACCAATGAGCAGTTCTTC. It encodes CSAGPGPWTNEQFF.